The text below deals with one T cell receptor (beta chain). This CDR3 is built from 17 residues. Germline V gene data show CDR1 as MGHRA and CDR2 as YSYEKL. V dropped 1 base and J dropped 1 base, with 14 bases sitting between them. These data come from a study of blood T cell repertoires in COVID-19. Sequencing used immunoSEQ multiplex PCR; TCRdb keeps in-frame clones, though not all of them. The table shows about 110,000 clones, with 84% occurring only once. This sequence was found in a woman aged 60-75 years with acute or convalescent COVID-19. Material: peripheral blood. The J gene is TRBJ1-5, the V gene TRBV4-1; TRBD1 might be the D (6 bases). CDR3 in DNA: TGCGCCAGCAGCCAAGTGATGGGGGCAGAGAGCAATCAGCCCCAGCATTTT. Its translation: CASSQVMGAESNQPQHF.